The sequence of this TCR beta chain was determined in a study of T-cell reconstitution after alpha-beta-depleted transplantation in children (dated by TCRdb to 2016 to 2018). As for the study more broadly: Using TCR repertoire profiling, the study quantitatively followed how T-cell immune reconstitution unfolded in children after TCRalphabeta/CD19-depleted allogeneic hematopoietic cell transplantation.

This clonotype was recorded many times. This clone's antigen is unknown. The record has no base qualities; no much larger clone is one base away. Library generation was performed with PCR. The reads were generated on an Illumina HiSeq 2500. TCR library preparation used molecular barcoding, with unique molecular identifiers applied to normalize quantification of the TCRbeta repertoire. The raw public reads went through TCRdb reprocessing: fastp at Q25, MiXCR clone calling, in-frame beta chains kept. Duplicate CDR3 protein sequences are folded into a single record with the most common DNA and genes. A total of 200,000 to 250,000 distinct CDR3 sequences appear in this sample, roughly a tenth of them only once. Jointly, the top ten make up 5% to 7% of the sample. The V end loses 1 base and the J end loses 0 bases, and a stretch of 8 bases separates them. The germline V gene (reference sequence) provides CDR1 LNHDA and CDR2 SQIVND. Inclusive of the bounding cysteine and phenylalanine, the CDR3 is 15 residues long. CDR3 DNA only is kept here, 45 bases in frame from base 1.

Recombination joined TRBV19 with TRBJ2-3, with no confidently assigned D gene. The receptor's source is a human donor who donated a stem cell graft to a child with acute lymphoblastic leukemia. This material consisted of PBMCs from the stem cell graft donor, taken from the stem cell graft. This receptor has the CDR3 CASSIGQASTDTQYF. DNA sequence: TGTGCCAGTAGTATAGGGCAGGCTAGCACAGATACGCAGTATTTT.